This TCR beta chain was retrieved from a study of T cell responses to AZD1222 COVID-19 vaccine. General study findings and limits: Two AZD1222 administrations were followed by greater Spike-specific TCR breadth and depth. Clonal diversity may have been underestimated in mostly white British donors.

V dropped 2 bases and J dropped 4 bases, with 12 bases sitting between them. The CDR3 is 14 residues long. Germline-derived CDR1 and CDR2 are SGHVS and FNYEAQ. Assay used: immunoSEQ multiplex PCR; TCRdb lists only in-frame clones, some missing. The data show 130,000 or so clones, with approximately 90% seen just once and 4% to 5% held by the top ten. Turning to this clone: What it binds is not known.

Here the sequenced sample was peripheral blood, taken 28 days after the second dose of the MenACWY control vaccine. This clonotype was sampled from an adult who received the MenACWY meningococcal vaccine as a control. The V and J genes are TRBV7-6 and TRBJ2-7; possibly TRBD1 for D (6 bases). Here the CDR3 reads CASSLHQGRYEQYF. As DNA, the CDR3 is TGTGCCAGCAGCTTACACCAGGGGCGGTACGAGCAGTACTTC.